One TCR beta chain is described in this entry. Source study methods: For nucleated cells, counts were estimated from reference gene primer amplification. Only in-frame clones appear in the TCRdb table, and some are missing; sequencing was by immunoSEQ multiplex PCR. V, J and clone size were drawn from that table, and D and trimming were deduced from the DNA. The table lists about 130,000 clones, about 87% of them singletons. These data belong to a study of blood T cell repertoires in COVID-19. Overall study: Researchers got acute and convalescent COVID-19 samples from the United States, Italy and Spain. PBMCs, B-cell-depleted T cells, or T cells were the source of the cDNA or gDNA that made up the material.

The CDR3 spans 13 residues. Looked up from germline, CDR1 is SGHRS and CDR2 is YFSETQ. V dropped 4 bases and J dropped 4 bases, with 11 bases sitting between them. This chain uses TRBV5-1 with TRBJ1-1; D possibly corresponds to TRBD1 (5 bases). Sample: peripheral blood. This receptor was identified in a human donor in a cohort sampled during active COVID-19. CDR3 nucleotides: TGCGCCAGCAGCACCCGACAGTCCACTGAAGCTTTCTTT. This translates into CASSTRQSTEAFF.